The rows below give T cell receptor beta chains drawn from one sample of a study of siplizumab effects on memory and regulatory T cells. The data were produced by immunoSEQ multiplex PCR, yet TCRdb's version contains in-frame clones alone and is incomplete. Altogether approximately 52,000 clones are present, 95% to 98% being singletons, with the ten largest covering around 0.66%. Specimen: naive CD4+ T cells sorted from blood. All receptors derive from a human donor in good health. CDR3s include the opening cysteine and the closing phenylalanine or tryptophan. A D gene is named only where the DNA matches it firmly. Some rows have no size entry. The others give once, few or many, or a class for an expanded clone.

CDR3,DNA,J,D,size,V
CASSDDSNQPQHF,TGTGCCAGCAGTGACGACAGCAATCAGCCCCAGCATTTT,TRBJ1-5,-,-,TRBV2
CASRQEQTQYF,TGTGCCAGCAGACAGGAACAGACCCAGTACTTC,TRBJ2-5,-,-,TRBV2
CSASLGLEQFF,TGCAGTGCTAGTCTCGGACTAGAGCAGTTCTTC,TRBJ2-1,-,-,TRBV20-1
CASSLELAGAYEQYF,TGCGCCAGCAGCTTGGAACTAGCGGGAGCGTACGAGCAGTACTTC,TRBJ2-7,TRBD2,-,TRBV5-1
CASSQLGLAGGPRETQYF,TGTGCCAGCAGCCAATTGGGACTAGCGGGAGGGCCGCGAGAGACCCAGTACTTC,TRBJ2-5,TRBD2,-,TRBV7-9
CAWSPGNYGYTF,TGTGCCTGGAGTCCGGGTAACTATGGCTACACCTTC,TRBJ1-2,-,-,TRBV30
CASSERNTQYF,TGCGCCAGCAGTGAGCGGAATACGCAGTATTTT,TRBJ2-3,-,-,TRBV10-2
CASSPGAGVSNQPQHF,TGTGCCAGCAGTCCCGGGGCAGGCGTTAGCAATCAGCCCCAGCATTTT,TRBJ1-5,-,-,TRBV25-1
CASSSAGGPTEKLFF,TGTGCCAGCAGCTCCGCAGGGGGCCCAACTGAAAAACTGTTTTTT,TRBJ1-4,TRBD1,-,TRBV7-2
CASSRGDRALDTEAFF,TGTGCCAGCAGTCGGGGGGACAGGGCCTTGGACACTGAAGCTTTCTTT,TRBJ1-1,TRBD1,-,TRBV5-5
CASSLDAGPAYEQYF,TGTGCCAGCAGCTTAGACGCGGGGCCAGCCTACGAGCAGTACTTC,TRBJ2-7,-,-,TRBV7-6
CASSPAFSGANVLTF,TGCGCCAGCAGCCCCGCTTTTTCTGGGGCCAACGTCCTGACTTTC,TRBJ2-6,-,once,TRBV5-1
CAWSRNSPLHF,TGTGCCTGGAGCCGGAATTCACCCCTCCACTTT,TRBJ1-6,-,-,TRBV25-1
CASSQDVGSGRETQYF,TGTGCCAGCAGCCAAGATGTCGGGTCCGGGCGCGAGACCCAGTACTTC,TRBJ2-5,-,-,TRBV4-2
CASSPDRGRRGNTIYF,TGTGCCAGCAGTCCCGACAGGGGGCGGAGAGGAAACACCATATATTTT,TRBJ1-3,TRBD1,once,TRBV7-9
CASGLVKLGVRTDTQYF,TGTGCTAGTGGTTTGGTAAAACTGGGGGTCCGCACAGATACGCAGTATTTT,TRBJ2-3,-,-,TRBV12-5
CASSLAGGSNPETQYF,TGTGCCAGCAGCTTAGCAGGGGGTAGCAACCCGGAGACCCAGTACTTC,TRBJ2-5,TRBD1,-,TRBV7-3